This entry features one T cell receptor (beta chain) sequence. Its antigen is not identified. This CDR3 is built from 16 residues. Germline CDR1 is LGHNA and CDR2 is YSLEER. Positive CCR7 selection of CD45RO-negative cells yielded the naive CD8 cells, and terminally differentiated effector memory CD45RA+ cells were excluded. This entry is derived from a study of shared clonotypes between healthy human individuals. Across the study: Each donor's CD8 memory used one plate, CD8 naive two, each CD4 subset three. General observations from the study: Generation probability values for non-shared clonotypes were lower than those for clonotypes shared by all four donors. The study found roughly 5% of naive CD4 clonotypes shared across a few donors.

How the authors handled the data: Because ImmunoSEQ provided only junction sequences with no quality scores, the filtering differed. Clones were sequenced by immunoSEQ multiplex PCR, and TCRdb holds only the in-frame ones, with some missing. V, J and clone size derive from that table, while D and trimming were established from the DNA sequence. This table holds more than 550,000 clones, 92% found once. The TCR comes from a man between 25 and 39 years old in good health. This rearrangement joins TRBV4-3 to TRBJ2-5, with a tentative D call TRBD1 (5 bases). Gene TRBJ2-7 matches the end of the DNA better, so the J call may be wrong. The sequencing input was naive CD8+ T cells sorted from blood. In nucleotides, the CDR3 is TGCGCCAGCAGCCAAGGTTCCGGGCAGGGCTACTACGAGCAGTACTTC. Its translation is CASSQGSGQGYYEQYF.